The clone carrying this TCR beta chain appeared a single time. Per the original methods: Estimated nucleated cell counts came from reference gene primer amplification. Some clones are missing from TCRdb's copy, which holds only in-frame ones; the method was immunoSEQ multiplex PCR. For V, J and clone size, that table is used; D and trimming come from the DNA. The data show about 24,000 clones, roughly 89% seen once. This record belongs to a study of blood T cell repertoires in COVID-19. Background on the study: Acute and convalescent COVID-19 specimens originated in the United States, Italy and Spain.

CDR1 LGHDT and CDR2 YNNKEL come from the germline V gene (reference sequence). V lost 4 bases, J lost 3 bases, and 0 bases stayed unmatched. The CDR3 sequence is 13 residues long. This clonotype originated in a woman in her seventies with active COVID-19. The rearrangement uses TRBV3-1 (or the pseudogene TRBV3-2) and TRBJ1-1, with 9 bases fitting TRBD1. What was sequenced was peripheral blood. The CDR3 DNA is TGTGCCAGCAGCCGGGACAGGGACACTGAAGCTTTCTTT. Its translation: CASSRDRDTEAFF.